This T cell receptor beta chain was captured by sequencing in a study of cytomegalovirus exposure and HLA in healthy donors. About this clone itself: Its antigen remains unknown.

Both 60 Vbeta primers and 13 Jbeta primers went into the PCR. Sequenced by immunoSEQ multiplex PCR; TCRdb stores in-frame clones only, minus some. Among 200,000 or so clones listed, roughly 80% were seen once. This CDR3 is 17 amino acids long. The ends lost 4 bases at V and 1 base at J; junction bases unmatched: 12. Germline V gene sequence: CDR1 SEHNR, CDR2 FQNEAQ (reference sequence). Whole-study results and caveats: Later analysis identified around 15,000 TCR beta sequences associated with HLA alleles, using a false discovery rate threshold of 0.05. In all likelihood, a cluster of highly shared sequence variants was a sequencing artifact. The investigators catalogued 164 TCR beta chains as cytomegalovirus-associated. A previous analysis found most TCR beta V segments productive roughly 87% or roughly 30% of the time.

The sample comprised PBMCs. The chain links TRBV7-9 to TRBJ2-5, with 7 bases that match TRBD1. This TCR derives from a man between 25 and 39 years old in good health and CMV-seronegative. This CDR3 is CASSSSPPGQPQETQYF. CDR3 sequence (DNA): TGTGCCAGCAGCTCCTCCCCACCGGGACAGCCCCAAGAGACCCAGTACTTC.